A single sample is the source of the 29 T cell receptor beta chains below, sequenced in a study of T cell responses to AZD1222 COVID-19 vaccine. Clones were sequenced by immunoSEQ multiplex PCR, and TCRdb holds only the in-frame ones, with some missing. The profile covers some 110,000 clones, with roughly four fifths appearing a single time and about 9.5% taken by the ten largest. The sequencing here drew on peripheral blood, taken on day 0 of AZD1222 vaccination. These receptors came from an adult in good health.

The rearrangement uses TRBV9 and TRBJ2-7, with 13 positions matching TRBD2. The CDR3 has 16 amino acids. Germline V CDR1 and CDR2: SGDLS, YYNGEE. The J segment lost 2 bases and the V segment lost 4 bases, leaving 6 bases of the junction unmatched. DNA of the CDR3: TGTGCCAGCAGCCCCCGGACTAGCGGGAGTACCTACGAGCAGTACTTC. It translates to CASSPRTSGSTYEQYF. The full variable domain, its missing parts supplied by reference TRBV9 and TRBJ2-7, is DSGVTQTPKHLITATGQRVTLRCSPRSGDLSVYWYQQSLDQGLQFLIQYYNGEERAKGNILERFSAQQFPDLHSELNLSSLELGDSALYFCASSPRTSGSTYEQYFGPGTRLTVT.

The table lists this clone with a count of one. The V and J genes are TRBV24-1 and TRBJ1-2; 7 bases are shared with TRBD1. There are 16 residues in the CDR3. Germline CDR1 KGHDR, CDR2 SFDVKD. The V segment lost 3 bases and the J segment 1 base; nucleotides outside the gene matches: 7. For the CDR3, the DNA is TGTGCCACCAGTGATACCGGGACAGCCTTTAACTATGGCTACACCTTC. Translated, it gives CATSDTGTAFNYGYTF.

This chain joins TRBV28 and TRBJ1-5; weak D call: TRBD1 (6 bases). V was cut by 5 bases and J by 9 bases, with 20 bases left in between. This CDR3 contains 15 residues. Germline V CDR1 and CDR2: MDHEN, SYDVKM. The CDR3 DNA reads TGTGCCAGCAGTCAACCCGGGGGGGGCGATGGGCCCCAGCATTTT. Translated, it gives CASSQPGGGDGPQHF.

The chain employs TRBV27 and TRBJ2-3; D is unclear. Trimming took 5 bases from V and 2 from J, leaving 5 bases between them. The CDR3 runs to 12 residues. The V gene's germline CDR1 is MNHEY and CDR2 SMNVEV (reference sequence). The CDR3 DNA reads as TGTGCCAGCAGTACCCTCACAGATACGCAGTATTTT. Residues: CASSTLTDTQYF.

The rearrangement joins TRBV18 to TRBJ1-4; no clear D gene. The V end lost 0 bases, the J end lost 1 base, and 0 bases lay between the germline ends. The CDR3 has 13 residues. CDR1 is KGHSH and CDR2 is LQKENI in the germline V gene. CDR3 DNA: TGTGCCAGCTCACCACCAACTAATGAAAAACTGTTTTTT. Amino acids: CASSPPTNEKLFF.

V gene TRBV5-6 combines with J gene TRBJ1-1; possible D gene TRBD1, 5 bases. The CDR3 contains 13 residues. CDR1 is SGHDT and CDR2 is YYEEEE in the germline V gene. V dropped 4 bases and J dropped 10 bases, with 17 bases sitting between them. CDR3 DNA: TGTGCCAGCAGCCCCCGCCAGGGCTATGTAGCTTTCTTT. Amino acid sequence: CASSPRQGYVAFF.

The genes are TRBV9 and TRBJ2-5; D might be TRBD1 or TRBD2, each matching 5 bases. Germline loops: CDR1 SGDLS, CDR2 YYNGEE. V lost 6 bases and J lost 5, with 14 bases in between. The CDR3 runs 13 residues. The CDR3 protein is CASKGIGEETQYF. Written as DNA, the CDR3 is TGTGCCAGCAAAGGGATAGGGGAGGAGACCCAGTACTTC.

This CDR3 is CASSLWGAGSYYGYTF. The CDR3 region has the DNA TGTGCCAGCAGTTTATGGGGGGCGGGTTCATACTATGGCTACACCTTC. The V call is TRBV27, the J call TRBJ1-2; TRBD1 is a possible D gene (6 bases). CDR1 and CDR2 (germline): MNHEY, SMNVEV (reference sequence). Deletions cut 1 base from V and 3 bases from J, with 15 bases between. The CDR3 runs to 16 residues.

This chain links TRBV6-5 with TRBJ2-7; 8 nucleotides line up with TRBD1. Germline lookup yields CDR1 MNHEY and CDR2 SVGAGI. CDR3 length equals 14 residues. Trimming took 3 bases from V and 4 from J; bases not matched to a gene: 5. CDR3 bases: TGTGCCAGCAGTTATACGGGACAGGATTACGAGCAGTACTTC. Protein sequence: CASSYTGQDYEQYF.

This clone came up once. Here the CDR3 reads CASSWGLQETQYF. In DNA form, the CDR3 reads TGCGCCAGCAGCTGGGGGCTTCAAGAGACCCAGTACTTC. The V and J genes are TRBV5-1 and TRBJ2-5, with D perhaps matching TRBD1 (6 bases). Germline CDR1 SGHRS, CDR2 YFSETQ. This CDR3 spans 13 amino acids. V lost 3 bases and J lost 2, with 8 bases in between.

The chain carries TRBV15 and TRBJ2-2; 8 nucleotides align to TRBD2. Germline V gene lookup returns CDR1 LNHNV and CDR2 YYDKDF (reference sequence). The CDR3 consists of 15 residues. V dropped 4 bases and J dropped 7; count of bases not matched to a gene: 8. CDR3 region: CATSIRREVGGELFF. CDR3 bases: TGTGCCACCAGCATTCGGCGGGAGGTAGGCGGGGAGCTGTTTTTT.

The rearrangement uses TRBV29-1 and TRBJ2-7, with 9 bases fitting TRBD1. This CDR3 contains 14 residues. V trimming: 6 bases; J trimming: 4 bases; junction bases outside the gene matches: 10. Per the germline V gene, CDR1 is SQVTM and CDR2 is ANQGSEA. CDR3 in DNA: TGCAGCGTCGCCGATGACAGGGGGTTTTACGAGCAGTACTTC. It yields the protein CSVADDRGFYEQYF.

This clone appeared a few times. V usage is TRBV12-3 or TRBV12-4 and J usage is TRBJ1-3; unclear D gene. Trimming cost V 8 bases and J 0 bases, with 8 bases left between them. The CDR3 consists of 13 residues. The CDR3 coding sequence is TGTGCCAGCGGCCGGGACTCTGGAAACACCATATATTTT. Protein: CASGRDSGNTIYF.

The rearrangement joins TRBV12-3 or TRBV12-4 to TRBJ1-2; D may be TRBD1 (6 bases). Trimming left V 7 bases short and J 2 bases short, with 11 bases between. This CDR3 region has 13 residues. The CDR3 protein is CASNPGQNYGYTF. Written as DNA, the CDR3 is TGTGCCAGCAACCCGGGACAAAACTATGGCTACACCTTC.

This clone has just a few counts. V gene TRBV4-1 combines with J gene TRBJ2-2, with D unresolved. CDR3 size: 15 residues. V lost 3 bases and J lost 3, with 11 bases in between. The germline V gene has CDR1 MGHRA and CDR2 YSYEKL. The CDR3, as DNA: TGCGCCAGCAGCCATAATAAGGGCGACACCGGGGAGCTGTTTTTT. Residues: CASSHNKGDTGELFF.

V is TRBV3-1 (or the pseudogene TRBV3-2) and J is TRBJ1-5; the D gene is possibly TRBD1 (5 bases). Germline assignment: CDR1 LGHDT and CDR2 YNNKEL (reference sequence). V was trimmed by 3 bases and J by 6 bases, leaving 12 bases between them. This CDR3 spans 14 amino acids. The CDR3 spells CASSQDQGAQPQHF. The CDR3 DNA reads TGTGCCAGCAGCCAGGACCAGGGCGCTCAGCCCCAGCATTTT.

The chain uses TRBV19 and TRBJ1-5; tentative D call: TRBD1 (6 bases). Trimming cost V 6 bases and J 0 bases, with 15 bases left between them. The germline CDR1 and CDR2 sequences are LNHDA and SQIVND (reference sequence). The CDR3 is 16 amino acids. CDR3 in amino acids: CASSLDRSYSNQPQHF. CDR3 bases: TGTGCCAGTAGCCTGGACAGATCGTATAGCAATCAGCCCCAGCATTTT.

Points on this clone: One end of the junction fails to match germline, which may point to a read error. This CDR3 is CASSEARKGDF. In DNA form, the CDR3 reads TGTGCCAGCAGTGAAGCCCGCAAAGGGGACTTC. The chain has TRBV2 and TRBJ2-5; a possible D gene is TRBD1 (5 bases). The CDR3 length is 11 residues. Germline assignment: CDR1 SNHLY and CDR2 FYNNEI.

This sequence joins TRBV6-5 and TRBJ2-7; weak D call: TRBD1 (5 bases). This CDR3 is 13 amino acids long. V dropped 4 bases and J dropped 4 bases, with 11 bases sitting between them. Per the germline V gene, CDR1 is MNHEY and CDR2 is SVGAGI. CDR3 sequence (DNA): TGTGCCAGCAGTTCAGGGCCCAGGTACGAGCAGTACTTC. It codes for CASSSGPRYEQYF.

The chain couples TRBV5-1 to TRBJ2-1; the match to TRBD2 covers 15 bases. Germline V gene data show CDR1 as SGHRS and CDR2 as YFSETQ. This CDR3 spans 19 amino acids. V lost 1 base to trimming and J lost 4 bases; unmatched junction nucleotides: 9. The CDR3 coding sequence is TGCGCCAGCAGCTTGACTGGACTAGCGGGAGGGACCCTATACAATGAGCAGTTCTTC. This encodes CASSLTGLAGGTLYNEQFF.

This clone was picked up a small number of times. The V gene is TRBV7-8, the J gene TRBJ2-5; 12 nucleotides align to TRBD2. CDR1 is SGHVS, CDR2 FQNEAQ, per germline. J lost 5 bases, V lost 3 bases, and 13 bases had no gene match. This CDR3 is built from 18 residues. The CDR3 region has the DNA TGTGCCAGCAGCTTTGGCCTAGCGGGAGGGGAGTTTGTTGAGACCCAGTACTTC. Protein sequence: CASSFGLAGGEFVETQYF.

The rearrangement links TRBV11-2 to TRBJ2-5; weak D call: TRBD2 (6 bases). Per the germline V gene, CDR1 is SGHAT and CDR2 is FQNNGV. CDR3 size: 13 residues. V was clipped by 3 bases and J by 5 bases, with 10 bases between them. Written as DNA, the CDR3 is TGTGCCAGCAGCTTCATGGCGGGGGAGACCCAGTACTTC. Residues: CASSFMAGETQYF. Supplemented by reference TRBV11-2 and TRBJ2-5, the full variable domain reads EAGVAQSPRYKIIEKRQSVAFWCNPISGHATLYWYQQILGQGPKLLIQFQNNGVVDDSQLPKDRFSAERLKGVDSTLKIQPAKLEDSAVYLCASSFMAGETQYFGPGTRLLVL.

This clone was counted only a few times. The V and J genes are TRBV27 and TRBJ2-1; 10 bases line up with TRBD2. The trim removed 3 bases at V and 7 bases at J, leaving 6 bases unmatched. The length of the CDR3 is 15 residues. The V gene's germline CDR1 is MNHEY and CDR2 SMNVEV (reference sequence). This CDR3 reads CASSFIAGGVNEQFF. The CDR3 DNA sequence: TGTGCCAGCAGTTTTATAGCGGGAGGTGTAAATGAGCAGTTCTTC.

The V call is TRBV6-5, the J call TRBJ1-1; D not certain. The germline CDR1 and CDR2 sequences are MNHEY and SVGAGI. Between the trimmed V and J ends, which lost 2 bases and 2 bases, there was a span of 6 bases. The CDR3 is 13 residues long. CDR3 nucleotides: TGTGCCAGCAGTTACCTAGGCAACACTGAAGCTTTCTTT. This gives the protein CASSYLGNTEAFF.

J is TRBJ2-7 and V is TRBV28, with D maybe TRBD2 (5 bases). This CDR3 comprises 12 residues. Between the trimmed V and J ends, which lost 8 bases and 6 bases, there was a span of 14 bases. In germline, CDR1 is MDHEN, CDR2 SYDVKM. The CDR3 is CASAGTPAEQYF. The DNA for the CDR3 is TGTGCCAGCGCGGGTACCCCGGCCGAGCAGTACTTC.

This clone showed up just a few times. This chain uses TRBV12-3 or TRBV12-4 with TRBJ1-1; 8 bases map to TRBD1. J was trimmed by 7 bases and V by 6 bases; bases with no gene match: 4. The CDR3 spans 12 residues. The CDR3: CASSWTGNEAFF. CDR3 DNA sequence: TGTGCCAGCAGCTGGACAGGGAATGAAGCTTTCTTT.

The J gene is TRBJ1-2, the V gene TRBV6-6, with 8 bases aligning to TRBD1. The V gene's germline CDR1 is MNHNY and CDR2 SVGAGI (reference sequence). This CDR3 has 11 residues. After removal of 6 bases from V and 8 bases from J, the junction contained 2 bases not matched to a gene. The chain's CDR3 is CASRWDRGYTF. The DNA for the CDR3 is TGTGCCAGCAGGTGGGACAGGGGCTACACCTTC.

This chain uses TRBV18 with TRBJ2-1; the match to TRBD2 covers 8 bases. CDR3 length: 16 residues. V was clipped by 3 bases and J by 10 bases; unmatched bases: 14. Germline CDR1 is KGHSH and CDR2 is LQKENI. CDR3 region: CASSPVAGGSGQEQFF. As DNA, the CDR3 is TGTGCCAGCTCACCGGTTGCGGGAGGCTCGGGGCAGGAGCAGTTCTTC.

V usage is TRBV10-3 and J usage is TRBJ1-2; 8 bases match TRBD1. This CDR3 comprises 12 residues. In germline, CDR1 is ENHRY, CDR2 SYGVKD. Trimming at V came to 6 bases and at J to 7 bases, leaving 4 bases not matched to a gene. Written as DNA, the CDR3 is TGTGCCATCAGCGCAGGGGGCAGTGGCTACACCTTC. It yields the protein CAISAGGSGYTF.